This T cell receptor beta chain was obtained from a study of blood T cell repertoires in COVID-19. Source study methods: Estimated nucleated cell counts came from reference gene primer amplification. Some clones are missing from TCRdb's copy, which holds only in-frame ones; the method was immunoSEQ multiplex PCR. V, J and clone size derive from that table, while D and trimming were established from the DNA sequence. The table includes around 260,000 clones, 88% detected once. Between the trimmed V and J ends, which lost 1 base and 4 bases, there was a span of 13 bases. The V gene's germline CDR1 is MNHNS and CDR2 SASEGT. The CDR3 runs 15 residues.

The chain joins TRBV6-1 to TRBJ1-2; tentative D call: TRBD1 (6 bases). This receptor was taken from a human donor in a cohort sampled during active COVID-19. The source material was peripheral blood. CDR3 residues: CASSEGAGVGYGYTF. In nucleotides, the CDR3 is TGTGCCAGCAGTGAAGGAGCAGGGGTGGGCTATGGCTACACCTTC.